The 22 T cell receptor beta chains reported below all come from one sample, sequenced in a study of blood T cell repertoires in COVID-19. Sequencing used immunoSEQ multiplex PCR; TCRdb keeps in-frame clones, though not all of them. There are fewer than 200,000 clones in the sample; over 60% occur only once, and 3% to 4.5% lies in the top ten. Sample: peripheral blood. The source is a woman of 80 years or more with acute or convalescent COVID-19.

The J gene is TRBJ1-5, the V gene TRBV21-1; the D segment call TRBD1 is taken from the table without a DNA check. TRBV21-1 is a known pseudogene. CDR3 size: 15 residues. The DNA of the CDR3 is TGTGCCAGCAGCAAAGTTTGGGACAGGGATCAGCCCCAGCATTTT. It is translated as CASSKVWDRDQPQHF.

V gene TRBV29-1 combines with J gene TRBJ1-1; 8 bases line up with TRBD1. Germline CDR1 and CDR2: SQVTM and ANQGSEA. J was trimmed by 0 bases and V by 6 bases; bases with no gene match: 9. This CDR3 is built from 15 residues. DNA of the CDR3: TGCAGCGTGGAACGACAGGGGATAATGAACACTGAAGCTTTCTTT. It is translated as CSVERQGIMNTEAFF. Combining the CDR3 with reference TRBV29-1 and TRBJ1-1 gives the whole variable domain SAVISQKPSRDICQRGTSLTIQCQVDSQVTMMFWYRQQPGQSLTLIATANQGSEATYESGFVIDKFPISRPNLTFSTLTVSNMSPEDSSIYLCSVERQGIMNTEAFFGQGTRLTVV.

This rearrangement joins TRBV30 to TRBJ1-5; a possible D gene is TRBD1 (6 bases). Germline V gene lookup returns CDR1 GTSNPN and CDR2 SVGIG (reference sequence). This CDR3 has 13 amino acids. Between the trimmed V and J ends, which lost 3 bases and 4 bases, there was a span of 10 bases. CDR3 sequence reads: CAWRGAGNQPQHF. The CDR3, as DNA: TGTGCCTGGAGGGGGGCAGGAAATCAGCCCCAGCATTTT.

This sequence joins TRBV10-3 and TRBJ2-7; perhaps TRBD1 as D (5 bases). There are 13 residues in the CDR3. Germline V lookup: CDR1 ENHRY, CDR2 SYGVKD. Trimming removed 6 bases from V and 3 bases from J, with 12 bases in between. CDR3 coding DNA: TGTGCCATCAGCCAGGGCACCGGCTACGAGCAGTACTTC. This gives the protein CAISQGTGYEQYF.

The chain carries TRBV5-1 and TRBJ1-6; the D gene is possibly TRBD1 (5 bases). The CDR3 consists of 15 residues. Germline V gene lookup returns CDR1 SGHRS and CDR2 YFSETQ. V was trimmed by 0 bases and J by 7 bases, leaving 11 bases between them. CDR3 DNA: TGCGCCAGCAGCTTGGGACAGTCCGAAAATTCACCCCTCCACTTT. This encodes CASSLGQSENSPLHF.

This clone was picked up a small number of times. The J gene is TRBJ2-1, the V gene TRBV5-1; D not certain. From germline, CDR1 is SGHRS and CDR2 YFSETQ. Trimming took off 5 bases at V and 0 bases at J, with 6 bases between the two ends. CDR3 length: 13 residues. CDR3 in amino acids: CASRTGSYNEQFF. CDR3 nucleotide sequence: TGCGCCAGCAGGACTGGCTCCTACAATGAGCAGTTCTTC.

The rearrangement joins TRBV11-3 to TRBJ2-7; TRBD1 agrees at 8 bases. The V segment lost 3 bases and the J segment 4 bases; nucleotides outside the gene matches: 11. CDR1 is SGHNT, CDR2 YENEEA, per germline. The CDR3 is 16 residues long. In DNA, the CDR3 is TGTGCCAGCAGCTTGGGATCCGGGACAGGAGAATACGAGCAGTACTTC. It translates to CASSLGSGTGEYEQYF. The variable domain in full, completed from reference TRBV11-3 and TRBJ2-7, reads EAGVVQSPRYKIIEKKQPVAFWCNPISGHNTLYWYLQNLGQGPELLIRYENEEAVDDSQLPKDRFSAERLKGVDSTLKIQPAELGDSAVYLCASSLGSGTGEYEQYFGPGTRLTVT.

The chain links TRBV9 to TRBJ1-1; D uncertain. Trimming took off 0 bases at V and 0 bases at J, with 6 bases between the two ends. Germline CDR1 reads SGDLS; CDR2 reads YYNGEE. The CDR3 is 14 amino acids. Here the CDR3 reads CASSVGHLNTEAFF. The CDR3 DNA is TGTGCCAGCAGCGTAGGGCACCTGAACACTGAAGCTTTCTTT.

This clone was detected only a few times. This chain uses TRBV18 with TRBJ1-1, with D possibly matching TRBD1 (5 bases). This CDR3 contains 15 residues. Trimming removed 3 bases at V and 1 base at J, with 12 bases between. Germline loops: CDR1 KGHSH, CDR2 LQKENI. The DNA of the CDR3 is TGTGCCAGCTCACCCCTTCCACAGGAGAACACTGAAGCTTTCTTT. It encodes CASSPLPQENTEAFF.

This clone occurred once. The chain uses TRBV5-1 and TRBJ2-3; 7 bases agree with TRBD1. The germline V gene encodes CDR1 SGHRS and CDR2 YFSETQ. The CDR3 runs 16 residues. J gave up 0 bases and V 4 bases, and 8 bases lay outside the gene matches. As DNA, the CDR3 is TGCGCCAGCAGCGACGGACAGGCAACTAGCACAGATACGCAGTATTTT. It specifies CASSDGQATSTDTQYF.

V and J are TRBV6-5 and TRBJ2-6; perhaps TRBD2 as D (5 bases). Per germline, CDR1 MNHEY and CDR2 SVGAGI. The V gene lost 6 bases and the J gene lost 2 bases, with 8 bases spanning the gap. CDR3 length: 14 residues. CDR3 sequence: CASRPGAGANVLTF. The CDR3 coding sequence is TGTGCCAGCAGACCCGGGGCTGGGGCCAACGTCCTGACTTTC.

V and J are TRBV7-3 and TRBJ2-1, with no clear D. Trimming cost V 2 bases and J 6 bases, with 11 bases left between them. The CDR3 runs to 14 residues. CDR1 SGHTA and CDR2 FQGTGA come from the germline V gene. In DNA, the CDR3 is TGTGCCAGCAGCTTACTTTTTAGTCCCAATGAGCAGTTCTTC. As protein: CASSLLFSPNEQFF.

The table lists this clone with a few counts. The chain joins TRBV11-2 to TRBJ2-2; D may be TRBD2 (5 bases). Germline V lookup: CDR1 SGHAT, CDR2 FQNNGV. The CDR3 runs 13 residues. With 2 bases removed from V and 5 bases from J, the gap between germline ends came to 6 bases. The CDR3 loop is CASSLRGTGELFF. The CDR3 nucleotides read TGTGCCAGCAGCTTACGCGGGACCGGGGAGCTGTTTTTT.

This clone was found a few times. This sequence joins TRBV19 and TRBJ1-2; D might be TRBD1 (6 bases). Germline CDR1 reads LNHDA; CDR2 reads SQIVND (reference sequence). The CDR3 spans 13 residues. Trimming removed 7 bases from V and 5 bases from J, with 14 bases in between. CDR3 amino acids: CASKDRIGYGYTF. The CDR3 bases are TGTGCCAGTAAAGACAGGATAGGGTATGGCTACACCTTC.

This chain's CDR3 is CASSRDRGYGYTF. The CDR3 nucleotides read TGTGCCAGCAGCCGGGACAGGGGCTATGGCTACACCTTC. The chain is built from TRBV3-1 (or the pseudogene TRBV3-2) and TRBJ1-2; 10 bases match TRBD1. The germline gives CDR1 LGHDT, CDR2 YNNKEL (reference sequence). The CDR3 spans 13 residues. Losses at the gene ends were 4 bases for V and 4 bases for J; bases not matched to a gene: 0.

The V call is TRBV29-1, the J call TRBJ2-1, with D perhaps matching TRBD1 (8 bases). The V gene lost 3 bases and the J gene lost 7 bases, with 13 bases spanning the gap. The CDR3 totals 13 residues. CDR1 SQVTM and CDR2 ANQGSEA come from the germline V gene. This chain's CDR3 is CSVDYRGGNEQFF. In DNA form, the CDR3 reads TGCAGCGTTGATTACAGGGGGGGAAATGAGCAGTTCTTC.

CDR3 nucleotide sequence: TGTGCCAGCAGTTTCTTAGGGCGGGCTAATGAAAAACTGTTTTTT. This gives the protein CASSFLGRANEKLFF. V gene TRBV27 combines with J gene TRBJ1-4, with unresolved D. The germline CDR1 and CDR2 sequences are MNHEY and SMNVEV (reference sequence). The CDR3 covers 15 residues. V was pared by 3 bases and J by 3 bases, with 11 bases between.

The chain joins TRBV19 to TRBJ1-5, with D perhaps matching TRBD1 (5 bases). Germline loops: CDR1 LNHDA, CDR2 SQIVND (reference sequence). The V gene lost 3 bases and the J gene lost 4 bases, with 10 bases spanning the gap. The CDR3 length is 14 residues. The CDR3 DNA is TGTGCCAGTAGTATGACAGTAACTAATCAGCCCCAGCATTTT. Its protein is CASSMTVTNQPQHF. Variable domain in full (rest from reference TRBV19 and TRBJ1-5): DGGITQSPKYLFRKEGQNVTLSCEQNLNHDAMYWYRQDPGQGLRLIYYSQIVNDFQKGDIAEGYSVSREKKESFPLTVTSAQKNPTAFYLCASSMTVTNQPQHFGDGTRLSIL.

This clone has a handful of counts. The chain has TRBV2 and TRBJ1-5; 7 bases agree with TRBD1. Looked up from germline, CDR1 is SNHLY and CDR2 is FYNNEI. The junction had 4 bases not matched to a gene; V was cut back by 4 bases and J by 1 base. The CDR3 spans 15 residues. The CDR3 nucleotides read TGTGCCAGCAGTGTCGGACAGGTCAGCAATCAGCCCCAGCATTTT. Its translation: CASSVGQVSNQPQHF. The full variable domain, completed using reference TRBV2 and TRBJ1-5, is EPEVTQTPSHQVTQMGQEVILRCVPISNHLYFYWYRQILGQKVEFLVSFYNNEISEKSEIFDDQFSVERPDGSNFTLKIRSTKLEDSAMYFCASSVGQVSNQPQHFGDGTRLSIL.

The chain recombines TRBV4-3 with TRBJ1-1; D might be TRBD1 (5 bases). Germline loops: CDR1 LGHNA, CDR2 YSLEER. The V end lost 2 bases, the J end lost 10 bases, and 17 bases lay between the germline ends. The CDR3 length is 14 residues. CDR3 amino acids: CASSQQGEIAGAFF. CDR3 bases: TGCGCCAGCAGCCAACAGGGTGAAATAGCCGGAGCTTTCTTT.

This clone was seen once. In the same sample, other DNA sequences code for this CDR3. This sequence joins TRBV5-1 and TRBJ2-1; 11 positions agree with TRBD2. This CDR3 is built from 15 residues. With V trimmed by 5 bases and J by 2 bases, 3 bases remained unmatched. CDR1 and CDR2 (germline): SGHRS, YFSETQ. CDR3: CASSETSGTYNEQFF. DNA for the CDR3: TGCGCCAGCAGTGAGACTAGCGGGACCTACAATGAGCAGTTCTTC.

The V gene is TRBV7-6, the J gene TRBJ1-3; D is unclear. The CDR3 is 14 amino acids. Germline loops: CDR1 SGHVS, CDR2 FNYEAQ. The V and J ends lost 1 base and 4 bases respectively, with 8 bases between them. The CDR3 coding sequence is TGTGCCAGCAGCTTAGGACATACGGGAAACACCATATATTTT. It encodes CASSLGHTGNTIYF.